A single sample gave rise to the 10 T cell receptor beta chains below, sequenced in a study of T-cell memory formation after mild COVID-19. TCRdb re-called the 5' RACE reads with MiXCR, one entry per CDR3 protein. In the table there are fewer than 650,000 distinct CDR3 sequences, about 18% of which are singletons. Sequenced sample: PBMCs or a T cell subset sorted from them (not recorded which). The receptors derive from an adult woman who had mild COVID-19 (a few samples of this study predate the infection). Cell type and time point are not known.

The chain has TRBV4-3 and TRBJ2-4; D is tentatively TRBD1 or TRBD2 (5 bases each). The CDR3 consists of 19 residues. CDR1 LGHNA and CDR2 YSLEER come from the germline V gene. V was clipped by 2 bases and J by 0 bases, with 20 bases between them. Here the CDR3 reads CASSQFGTKRTLAKNIQYF. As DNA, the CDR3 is TGCGCCAGCAGCCAATTCGGGACCAAGAGGACGCTAGCCAAAAACATTCAGTACTTC.

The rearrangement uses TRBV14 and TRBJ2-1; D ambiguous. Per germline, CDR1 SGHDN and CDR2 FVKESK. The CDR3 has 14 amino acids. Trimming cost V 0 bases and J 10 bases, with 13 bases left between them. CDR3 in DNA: TGTGCCAGCAGCCAAGAGTTGTACCGGTTGGAGCAGTTCTTC. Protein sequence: CASSQELYRLEQFF.

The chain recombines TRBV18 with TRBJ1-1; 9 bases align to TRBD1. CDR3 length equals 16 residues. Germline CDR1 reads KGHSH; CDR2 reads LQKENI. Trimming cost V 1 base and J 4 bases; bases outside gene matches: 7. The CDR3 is CASSPLTGGPTTEAFF. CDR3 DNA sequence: TGTGCCAGCTCACCACTGACAGGGGGACCAACCACTGAAGCTTTCTTT.

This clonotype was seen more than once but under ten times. The CDR3 here is CASSPSVGGRQYF. CDR3 sequence (DNA): TGTGCCAGCAGCCCCAGCGTAGGAGGGAGGCAGTACTTC. The chain employs TRBV6-2 or TRBV6-3 and TRBJ2-7, with D maybe TRBD2 (6 bases). The CDR3 contains 13 residues. Trimming stripped 6 bases from V and 9 bases from J, with 18 bases between. Germline CDR1 is MNHEY and CDR2 is SVGEGT.

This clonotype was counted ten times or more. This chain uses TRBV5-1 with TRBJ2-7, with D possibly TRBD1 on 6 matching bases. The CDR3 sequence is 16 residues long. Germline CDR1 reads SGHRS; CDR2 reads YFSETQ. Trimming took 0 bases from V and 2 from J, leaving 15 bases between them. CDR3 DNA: TGCGCCAGCAGCTTGGCCCTGTCAGGGGCCACCTACGAGCAGTACTTC. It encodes CASSLALSGATYEQYF.

The CDR3 coding sequence is TGTGCCATCGCAGAGGCGGGAGACCCCAGAGGGTACGAGCAGTACTTC. It codes for CAIAEAGDPRGYEQYF. The chain uses TRBV10-3 and TRBJ2-7, with TRBD2 identical over 7 bases. This CDR3 spans 16 amino acids. V gave up 8 bases and J gave up 4 bases; unmatched junction bases: 17. The germline CDR1 and CDR2 sequences are ENHRY and SYGVKD.

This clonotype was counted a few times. The DNA for the CDR3 is TGTGCCTGGAGTGTACAGATCTACGAGCAGTACTTC. Amino acid sequence: CAWSVQIYEQYF. V is TRBV30 and J is TRBJ2-7; D gene unclear. Germline lookup yields CDR1 GTSNPN and CDR2 SVGIG (reference sequence). The CDR3 contains 12 residues. Trimming took 0 bases from V and 3 from J, leaving 6 bases between them.

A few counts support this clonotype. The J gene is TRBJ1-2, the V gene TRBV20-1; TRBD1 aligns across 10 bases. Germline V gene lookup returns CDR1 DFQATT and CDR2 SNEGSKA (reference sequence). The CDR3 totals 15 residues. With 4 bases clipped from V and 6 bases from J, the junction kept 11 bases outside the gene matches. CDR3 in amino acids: CSAKVWTGGTHGYTF. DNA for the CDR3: TGCAGTGCTAAAGTGTGGACAGGGGGGACCCATGGCTACACCTTC.

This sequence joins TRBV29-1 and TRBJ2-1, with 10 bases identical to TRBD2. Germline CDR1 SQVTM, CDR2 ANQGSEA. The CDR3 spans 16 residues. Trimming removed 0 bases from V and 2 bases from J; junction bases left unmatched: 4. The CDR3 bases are TGCAGCGTTGAAGATCCTAGCGGGAGACCCTACAATGAGCAGTTCTTC. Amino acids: CSVEDPSGRPYNEQFF.

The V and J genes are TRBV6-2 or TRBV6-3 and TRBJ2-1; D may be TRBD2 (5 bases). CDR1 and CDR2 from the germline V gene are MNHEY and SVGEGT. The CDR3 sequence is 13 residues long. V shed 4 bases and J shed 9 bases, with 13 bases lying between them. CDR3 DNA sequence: TGTGCCAGCAGTTTTGGCTATGAGGGTGAGCAGTTCTTC. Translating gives CASSFGYEGEQFF.